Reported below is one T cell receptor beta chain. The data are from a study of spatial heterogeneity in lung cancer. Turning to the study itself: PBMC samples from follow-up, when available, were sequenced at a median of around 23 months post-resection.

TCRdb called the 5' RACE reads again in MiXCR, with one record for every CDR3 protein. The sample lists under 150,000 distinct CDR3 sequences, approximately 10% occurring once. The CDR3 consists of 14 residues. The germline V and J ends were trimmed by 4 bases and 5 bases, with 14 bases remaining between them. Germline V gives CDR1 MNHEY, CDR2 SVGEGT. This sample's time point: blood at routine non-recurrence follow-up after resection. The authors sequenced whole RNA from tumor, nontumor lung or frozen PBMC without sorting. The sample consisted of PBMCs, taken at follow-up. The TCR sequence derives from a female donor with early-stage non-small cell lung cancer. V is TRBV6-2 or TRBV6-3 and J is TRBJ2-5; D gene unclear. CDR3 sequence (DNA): TGTGCCAGCAGTTGGGCCTCTACTTGGGAGACCCAGTACTTC. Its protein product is CASSWASTWETQYF.